This T cell receptor beta chain originates from a study of OX40 agonist ivuxolimab in advanced cancers. Study context: Patients were treated with ivuxolimab, an agonistic anti-OX40 (CD134) antibody.

Only in-frame clones appear in the TCRdb table, and some are missing; sequencing was by immunoSEQ multiplex PCR. This sample carries roughly 79,000 clones, 91% of them seen once, and the ten largest clones take 1.5% to 2%. Study-level results: Which antigen the expanded peripheral T cells recognized is unknown.

A remark on this clone: Its cognate antigen is unknown.

There are 15 residues in the CDR3. Trimming left V 1 base short and J 4 bases short, with 14 bases between. The germline CDR1 and CDR2 sequences are MNHNS and SASEGT. This chain uses TRBV6-1 with TRBJ2-7; possible D gene TRBD2, 6 bases. The TCR was taken from an adult with an advanced solid tumor such as melanoma, head and neck, liver or kidney cancer. The sample was CD4+ or CD8+ T cells sorted from blood, taken in a trial of the OX40 agonist ivuxolimab. The CDR3 DNA reads TGTGCCAGCAGTGAAGTTAGTAGCGGAGAATACGAGCAGTACTTC. This encodes CASSEVSSGEYEQYF.